The clone carrying this TCR beta chain appeared many times. Its antigen is unidentified. The data were obtained in a study of spatial heterogeneity in lung cancer. About the research overall: For the average unique TCR and UMI combination, more than 8.5 occurrences appeared in raw reads.

A distinct unique molecular identifier was carried by each TCR cDNA molecule. In TCRdb, the 5' RACE reads were re-called with MiXCR into one record per CDR3 protein. The sample gives 45,000 or so distinct CDR3 sequences, 7.5% to 8% of which show up once; less than 15% is in the top ten. The time point denotes: sample taken at primary tumor resection. The authors sequenced whole RNA from tumor, nontumor lung or frozen PBMC without sorting. Study results and limitations: Among blood samples, ubiquitous expanded tumor TCRs appeared more at resection than at follow-up.

This CDR3 spans 18 amino acids. The ends were cut back, 3 bases at V and 4 bases at J, with 24 bases in the middle. Germline CDR1 LGHDT, CDR2 YNNKEL (reference sequence). Sequenced here: PBMCs, sampled at surgery. The chain couples TRBV3-1 to TRBJ1-1, with D possibly TRBD1 on 5 matching bases. The origin of this receptor is a female donor with early-stage non-small cell lung cancer. DNA of the CDR3: TGTGCCAGCAGCCAGAAGTACCTGGGGGGTCTTAAGGGCACTGAAGCTTTCTTT. Amino acids: CASSQKYLGGLKGTEAFF.